The rows below give T cell receptor beta chains drawn from one sample of a study of blood T cell repertoires in COVID-19. Assay used: immunoSEQ multiplex PCR; TCRdb lists only in-frame clones, some missing. Among around 340,000 clones listed, about nine tenths were seen once. The sequenced sample consisted of PBMCs or T cells enriched from blood (not recorded which). Receptor source: a woman aged 25 to 39 who had been exposed to COVID-19. Both conserved end residues are part of each CDR3. A D gene is named only where the DNA matches it firmly. Clone size, where shown, is once, few, many, or a class for clones that have expanded.

clone size | J gene | D gene | V gene | CDR3 protein | CDR3 DNA
- | TRBJ2-6 | TRBD1 | TRBV19 | CASNDRVGANVLTF | TGTGCCAGTAACGACAGGGTCGGGGCCAACGTCCTGACTTTC
- | TRBJ1-1 | - | TRBV5-8 | CASSRARGGRGTEAFF | TGTGCCAGCAGCCGAGCTCGGGGGGGGCGAGGGACTGAAGCTTTCTTT
few | TRBJ1-2 | - | TRBV27 | CASSLRFNYGYTF | TGTGCCAGCAGTCTCAGGTTTAACTATGGCTACACCTTC
- | TRBJ1-5 | - | TRBV28 | CASSSFLDQPQHF | TGTGCCAGCAGTTCATTCCTAGATCAGCCCCAGCATTTT
- | TRBJ2-1 | TRBD2 | TRBV10-3 | CAISGATSGAFNEQFF | TGTGCCATCAGTGGGGCCACTAGCGGGGCTTTCAATGAGCAGTTCTTC
- | TRBJ2-7 | - | TRBV28 | CASSQMTLGASYEQYF | TGTGCCAGCAGTCAAATGACACTAGGAGCGAGCTACGAGCAGTACTTC
- | TRBJ2-2 | - | TRBV20-1 | CSASLLAVSGELFF | TGCAGTGCTAGTTTACTAGCAGTAAGCGGGGAGCTGTTTTTT
- | TRBJ1-2 | - | TRBV28 | CASSWQATGYTF | TGTGCCAGCAGTTGGCAGGCCACTGGCTACACCTTC
- | TRBJ2-1 | TRBD1 | TRBV30 | CALEDQGERDRSYNEQFF | TGTGCCCTCGAGGACCAGGGGGAACGGGATAGATCCTACAATGAGCAGTTCTTC
- | TRBJ2-7 | TRBD1 | TRBV15 | CATSARDREYEQYF | TGTGCCACCAGCGCCCGGGACAGGGAGTACGAGCAGTACTTC
- | TRBJ2-1 | TRBD2 | TRBV7-3 | CASSPHGGLAGYYNEQFF | TGTGCCAGCAGCCCCCACGGGGGACTAGCGGGGTACTACAATGAGCAGTTCTTC
once | TRBJ2-1 | TRBD1 | TRBV19 | CASSIRGTGVNEQFF | TGTGCCAGTAGTATTCGGGGGACAGGGGTTAATGAGCAGTTCTTC
- | TRBJ2-1 | TRBD2 | TRBV5-6 | CASSRTSGSTSYNEQFF | TGTGCCAGCAGCAGGACTAGCGGGAGCACCTCCTACAATGAGCAGTTCTTC
- | TRBJ1-2 | - | TRBV7-3 | CASSPTPGYDGYTF | TGTGCCAGCAGCCCAACTCCAGGGTACGATGGCTACACCTTC
- | TRBJ1-1 | TRBD1 | TRBV5-4 | CASSLVDRSYTEAFF | TGTGCCAGCAGCTTAGTGGACAGGAGTTACACTGAAGCTTTCTTT
- | TRBJ1-5 | TRBD1 | TRBV2 | CASKGQSYSNQPQHF | TGTGCCAGCAAGGGACAGAGTTATAGCAATCAGCCCCAGCATTTT
- | TRBJ1-2 | TRBD1 | TRBV23-1 | CASSQSDRRECGYTF | TGCGCCAGCAGTCAATCGGACAGGCGCGAATGTGGCTACACCTTC
once | TRBJ1-1 | - | TRBV5-4 | CASSLVPDSYYTEAFF | TGTGCCAGCAGCTTGGTCCCGGACAGTTATTACACTGAAGCTTTCTTT
- | TRBJ1-6 | TRBD1 | TRBV4-1 | CASSRDSSSYNSPLHF | TGCGCCAGCAGCCGGGACAGTAGCTCCTATAATTCACCCCTCCACTTT
- | TRBJ2-1 | TRBD1 | TRBV25-1 | CASSDPGQGRTNEQFF | TGTGCCAGCAGTGACCCGGGACAGGGTCGAACTAATGAGCAGTTCTTC
once | TRBJ2-5 | - | TRBV18 | CASSLFKEETQYF | TGTGCCAGCTCACTCTTTAAGGAGGAGACCCAGTACTTC
- | TRBJ2-5 | - | TRBV29-1 | CSVAPGYQETQYF | TGCAGCGTTGCTCCCGGGTACCAAGAGACCCAGTACTTC
- | TRBJ1-1 | TRBD1 | TRBV19 | CASSMGPLPGTGVNTEAFF | TGTGCCAGTAGTATGGGGCCCCTCCCCGGGACAGGGGTGAACACTGAAGCTTTCTTT
- | TRBJ2-1 | TRBD2 | TRBV29-1 | CSVEVPSGSMDEQFF | TGCAGCGTTGAAGTCCCTAGCGGGAGCATGGATGAGCAGTTCTTC
- | TRBJ2-3 | - | TRBV11-3 | CASSSGGASTDTQYF | TGTGCCAGCAGCTCGGGCGGGGCAAGCACAGATACGCAGTATTTT
- | TRBJ1-2 | - | TRBV3-1/TRBV3-2 | CASSPSIYRELGYTF | TGTGCCAGCAGCCCGAGTATATACAGAGAACTTGGCTACACCTTC
- | TRBJ1-3 | - | TRBV28 | CASSLIRGSGNTIYF | TGTGCCAGCAGTTTAATCAGGGGTTCTGGAAACACCATATATTTT
once | TRBJ2-3 | - | TRBV7-2 | CASSLGTFTGHGTQYF | TGTGCCAGCAGCTTAGGGACTTTTACAGGGCATGGCACGCAGTATTTT
- | TRBJ2-2 | - | TRBV5-4 | CASSYRQVNTGELFF | TGTGCCAGCAGCTACAGACAGGTGAACACCGGGGAGCTGTTTTTT
- | TRBJ2-3 | - | TRBV12-3/TRBV12-4 | CASSYRGSDTQYF | TGTGCCAGCAGTTACCGGGGTTCGGATACGCAGTATTTT
- | TRBJ1-2 | - | TRBV20-1 | CSLANYGYTF | TGCAGTTTAGCCAACTATGGCTACACCTTC
once | TRBJ2-7 | TRBD2 | TRBV10-3 | CAAKREVPYEQYF | TGTGCCGCAAAGCGGGAGGTTCCCTACGAGCAGTACTTC
- | TRBJ2-1 | TRBD2 | TRBV7-9 | CASSLAGGDNEQFF | TGTGCCAGCAGCTTAGCGGGAGGGGACAATGAGCAGTTCTTC